This TCR beta chain was obtained from a study of blood T cell repertoires in COVID-19. Across the study: Some COVID-19 samples were acute and others convalescent; all came from the United States, Italy and Spain. T cells, B-cell-depleted T cells, or PBMCs supplied cDNA or gDNA.

As originally analysed: Reference gene primer amplification in the assay estimated nucleated cell counts. Only in-frame clones appear in the TCRdb table, and some are missing; sequencing was by immunoSEQ multiplex PCR. V, J and clone size derive from that table, while D and trimming were established from the DNA sequence. The top ten hold around 12% of the sample, which has roughly 100,000 clones, approximately 84% seen once. Germline-derived CDR1 and CDR2 are MNHEY and SVGAGI. The CDR3 is 13 residues long. After removal of 6 bases from V and 3 bases from J, the junction contained 4 bases not matched to a gene.

This clonotype was sampled from a human donor in a cohort sampled during active COVID-19. Sequencing was performed on peripheral blood. The chain has TRBV6-5 and TRBJ1-1, with 7 bases that match TRBD1. CDR3 in amino acids: CASRGQVYTEAFF. In DNA, the CDR3 is TGTGCCAGCAGAGGACAGGTTTACACTGAAGCTTTCTTT.